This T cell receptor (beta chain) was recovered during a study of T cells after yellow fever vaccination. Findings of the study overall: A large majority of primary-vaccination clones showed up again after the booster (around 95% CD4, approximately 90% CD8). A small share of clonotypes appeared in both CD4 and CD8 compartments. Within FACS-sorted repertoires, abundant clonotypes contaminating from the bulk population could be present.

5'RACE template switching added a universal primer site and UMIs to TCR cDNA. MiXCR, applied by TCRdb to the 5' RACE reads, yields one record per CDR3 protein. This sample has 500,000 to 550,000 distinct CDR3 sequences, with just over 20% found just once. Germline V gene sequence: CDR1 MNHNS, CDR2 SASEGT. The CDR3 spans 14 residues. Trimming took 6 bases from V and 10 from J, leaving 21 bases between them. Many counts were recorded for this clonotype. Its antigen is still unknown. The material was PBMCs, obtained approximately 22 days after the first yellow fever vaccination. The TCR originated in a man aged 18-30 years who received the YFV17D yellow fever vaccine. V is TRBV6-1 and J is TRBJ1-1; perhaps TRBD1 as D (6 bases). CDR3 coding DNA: TGTGCCAGCAGCCCCGAGGGGGATGGGGCTGGAGCTTTCTTT. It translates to CASSPEGDGAGAFF.